This passage covers 14 T cell receptor beta chains from one sample sequenced in a study of CD8+CD57+ T cells in acquired aplastic anemia. Using genomic DNA as the template, TCR beta VDJ and CDR3 profiling was carried out. TCRdb used MiXCR to reprocess the reads, holding one entry per CDR3 protein. The sample carries roughly 150,000 distinct CDR3 sequences, roughly 45% recorded once. Sequenced sample: sorted CD4+, CD8+, or CD8+CD57+ T cells (not recorded which) from PBMCs. These receptors originate from a human donor in good health.

CDR3 coding DNA: TGTGCCAGCAGTTTATGGGCCGAACAAAGCGCGTTCGAGCAGTACTTC. Translation: CASSLWAEQSAFEQYF. This sequence joins TRBV28 and TRBJ2-7; D is unresolved. CDR3 length: 16 amino acids. From germline, CDR1 is MDHEN and CDR2 SYDVKM. Deletions cut 0 bases from V and 6 bases from J, with 18 bases between.

This chain connects TRBV3-1 to TRBJ1-6; D uncertain. Trimming removed 1 base at V and 12 bases at J, with 7 bases between. Germline loops: CDR1 LGHDT, CDR2 YNNKEL (reference sequence). The CDR3 length is 12 residues. In nucleotides, the CDR3 is TGTGCCAGCAGCCAAGTTCAGGAACCCCTCCACTTT. Translating gives CASSQVQEPLHF.

The CDR3 loop reads CAISGRTGEDSPLHF. The CDR3 region has the DNA TGTGCCATCAGTGGTCGGACAGGGGAGGATTCACCCCTCCACTTT. The rearrangement joins TRBV10-3 to TRBJ1-6; 9 nucleotides agree with TRBD1. This CDR3 has 15 residues. The V segment lost 4 bases and the J segment 8 bases; nucleotides outside the gene matches: 6. Germline V CDR1 and CDR2: ENHRY, SYGVKD.

This clonotype was seen once. V and J are TRBV19 and TRBJ1-2, with 7 nucleotides matching TRBD1. Looked up from germline, CDR1 is LNHDA and CDR2 is SQIVND (reference sequence). The CDR3 is made up of 13 amino acids. J gave up 4 bases and V 8 bases, and 7 bases lay outside the gene matches. This CDR3 is CASGDSQSYGYTF. The DNA for the CDR3 is TGTGCCAGTGGGGACAGCCAGAGCTATGGCTACACCTTC.

The table lists this clonotype with a few counts. The V and J genes are TRBV7-2 and TRBJ2-2, with TRBD2 as a possible D gene (5 bases). The CDR3 has 15 amino acids. The germline gives CDR1 SGHTA, CDR2 FQGNSA. The germline V and J ends were trimmed by 6 bases and 7 bases, with 18 bases remaining between them. Here the CDR3 reads CASRPGRGKLGELFF. CDR3 nucleotide sequence: TGTGCCAGCAGACCGGGCCGAGGGAAGCTCGGGGAGCTGTTTTTT.

The chain joins TRBV15 to TRBJ2-6, with D possibly matching TRBD1 (5 bases). The V end was cut by 3 bases, the J end by 1 base, with 7 bases between. This CDR3 region has 15 residues. Germline lookup yields CDR1 LNHNV and CDR2 YYDKDF (reference sequence). The CDR3 DNA sequence: TGTGCCACCAGCAGCAGGGATTCTGGGGCCAACGTCCTGACTTTC. Its translation is CATSSRDSGANVLTF.

The J gene is TRBJ1-4, the V gene TRBV10-2; 10 bases align to TRBD1. The length of the CDR3 is 15 residues. The junction had 7 bases not matched to a gene; V was cut back by 4 bases and J by 8 bases. The germline V gene has CDR1 WSHSY and CDR2 SAAADI. The CDR3 DNA reads as TGCGCCAGCAGTGGTGGGACAGGGGAATCGGAAAAACTGTTTTTT. Translation: CASSGGTGESEKLFF.

Worth noting for this clonotype: Relative to the germline gene, one junction end is altered; a read error may explain this. J is TRBJ2-5 and V is TRBV5-4, with TRBD1 matching over 7 bases. The CDR3 has 13 amino acids. Germline V gives CDR1 SGHNT, CDR2 YYREEE (reference sequence). CDR3: CVSSRDREETQYF. The CDR3 nucleotides read TGTGTCAGCAGCCGGGACAGAGAGGAGACCCAGTACTTC.

The table lists this clonotype with many counts. The CDR3 DNA reads TGTGCCAGCAGCCAAGATTTGGGGACAGTTAACACTGAAGCTTTCTTT. It yields the protein CASSQDLGTVNTEAFF. V is TRBV4-2 and J is TRBJ1-1, with TRBD1 identical over 7 bases. The CDR3 contains 16 residues. J was trimmed by 2 bases and V by 0 bases; bases with no gene match: 6. CDR1 is LGHNA and CDR2 is YNFKEQ in the germline V gene.

This clonotype has ten or more counts. V gene TRBV9 combines with J gene TRBJ1-6; unclear D gene. CDR3 length: 14 residues. Germline CDR1 and CDR2: SGDLS and YYNGEE. The ends were cut back, 3 bases at V and 5 bases at J, with 9 bases in the middle. The CDR3 nucleotides read TGTGCCAGCAGCGCTCTCCACAATAATTCACCCCTCCACTTT. Encoded protein: CASSALHNNSPLHF.

This clonotype was seen ten or more times. The chain joins TRBV7-8 to TRBJ1-5; D might be TRBD1 (6 bases). The V end lost 1 base, the J end lost 2 bases, and 6 bases lay between the germline ends. The length of the CDR3 is 14 residues. CDR1 is SGHVS and CDR2 is FQNEAQ in the germline V gene. The CDR3 reads CASSLGQGNQPQHF. In nucleotides, the CDR3 is TGTGCCAGCAGCTTAGGACAGGGCAATCAGCCCCAGCATTTT.

V and J are TRBV7-3 and TRBJ2-1; D is perhaps TRBD1 or TRBD2 (6 bases each). This CDR3 region has 14 residues. V lost 5 bases, J lost 13 bases, and 21 bases lay in between. Germline V gene lookup returns CDR1 SGHTA and CDR2 FQGTGA. DNA for the CDR3: TGTGCCAGCAGCCCCTCGGTCGACGGGGGCGGACAGTTCTTC. Translating gives CASSPSVDGGGQFF.

This clonotype has a handful of counts. Possible read error: a much larger clone is one base away. The chain recombines TRBV20-1 with TRBJ1-2, with D hard to call. CDR3 length: 14 amino acids. Trimming left V 5 bases short and J 1 base short, with 14 bases between. CDR1 DFQATT and CDR2 SNEGSKA come from the germline V gene (reference sequence). Here the CDR3 reads CSADGRSINYGYTF. The DNA of the CDR3 is TGCAGTGCTGACGGTCGGAGCATTAACTATGGCTACACCTTC.

This clonotype showed up just a few times. The chain has TRBV19 and TRBJ2-7; D might be TRBD1 or TRBD2, each matching 6 bases. Per the germline V gene, CDR1 is LNHDA and CDR2 is SQIVND (reference sequence). The CDR3 runs to 13 residues. V lost 6 bases, J lost 7 bases, and 16 bases lay in between. The CDR3 region has the DNA TGTGCCAGTAGAGGGGGGCCTACGATGGAGCAGTACTTC. Residues: CASRGGPTMEQYF.